This T cell receptor (beta chain) derives from a study of blood T cells in healthy people across ages. The CDR3 has 14 residues. The V segment lost 6 bases and the J segment 2 bases; nucleotides outside the gene matches: 5. The second PCR ran about 6 to 11 cycles with a sample-barcoded 5' primer and J-beta primers. MiXCR, run by TCRdb on the 5' RACE reads, gives a single entry per CDR3 protein. The table includes roughly 1,700,000 distinct CDR3 sequences, 28% detected once. In each sample, at least 6.5 million PBMCs were isolated. Sequenced sample: blood. The source is a young woman in good health. V usage is TRBV12-3 or TRBV12-4 and J usage is TRBJ2-7; TRBD2 matches 9 bases. CDR3 coding DNA: TGTGCCAGCAGCAATAGCGGGAGTCCCTACGAGCAGTACTTC. As protein: CASSNSGSPYEQYF.